This T cell receptor (beta chain) is from a study of blood T cell repertoires in COVID-19. For the study at large: Both acute and convalescent COVID-19 samples were obtained from the United States, Italy and Spain. T cells, B-cell-depleted T cells, or PBMCs supplied cDNA or gDNA.

Generated by immunoSEQ multiplex PCR, the TCRdb table keeps only in-frame clones and is missing some. The profile shows about 190,000 clones, roughly 73% of them singletons. V lost 5 bases and J lost 3; bases outside the gene matches: 4. Per the germline V gene, CDR1 is SEHNR and CDR2 is FQNEAQ (reference sequence). The length of the CDR3 is 13 residues. V and J are TRBV7-9 and TRBJ2-7, with 7 bases lining up with TRBD1. Material for sequencing was peripheral blood. This TCR came from a woman over 75 with active or convalescent COVID-19. The CDR3 spells CASSPGQHYEQYF. The DNA for the CDR3 is TGTGCCAGCAGCCCGGGACAGCACTACGAGCAGTACTTC.